This T cell receptor (beta chain) emerged from a study of patients and donors after allogeneic stem cell transplantation. Trimming stripped 0 bases from V and 10 bases from J, with 10 bases between. Germline V CDR1 and CDR2: LNHNV, YYDKDF (reference sequence). This CDR3 comprises 13 residues. TCRdb reprocessed the RT-PCR reads via MiXCR and lists one record per CDR3 protein. Of 800,000 to 1,000,000 distinct CDR3 sequences listed, 15% to 20% were seen once; the top ten hold about 6%. This receptor was taken from a human donor who was either an allogeneic HSCT recipient or a stem cell or donor lymphocyte infusion donor (not recorded which). It is not recorded whose cells these are; they may come from a transplant donor. The sample comprised blood, either unsorted or a sorted T cell fraction (not recorded which). V is TRBV15 and J is TRBJ2-1, with D unresolved. CDR3 loop: CATSRDKAREQFF. The CDR3 region has the DNA TGTGCCACCAGCAGAGACAAGGCTCGGGAGCAGTTCTTC.